This TCR beta chain was found in a study of blood T cell repertoires in COVID-19. CDR3 length: 14 amino acids. After removal of 3 bases from V and 8 bases from J, the junction contained 10 bases not matched to a gene. CDR1 is SGHRS and CDR2 is YFSETQ in the germline V gene. Authors' analysis steps: By means of reference gene primer amplification, nucleated cell counts were estimated. The data were produced by immunoSEQ multiplex PCR, yet TCRdb's version contains in-frame clones alone and is incomplete. V and J calls and clone size are those listed in that table; D and trimming were worked out from the DNA. This sample has more than 70,000 clones, with approximately 80% found just once.

Source material: peripheral blood. V is TRBV5-1 and J is TRBJ1-1; TRBD1 matches at 7 bases. The TCR comes from a woman aged 70-85 years with acute or convalescent COVID-19. The CDR3 protein is CASSSDRLRSEAFF. The DNA for the CDR3 is TGCGCCAGCAGCTCGGACAGGTTAAGGTCGGAAGCTTTCTTT.